The rows below give T cell receptor beta chains drawn from one sample of a study of T cell responses to AZD1222 COVID-19 vaccine. Method: immunoSEQ multiplex PCR; TCRdb's copy keeps in-frame clones and lacks some. The data contain some 92,000 clones, around 87% of them singletons. Sequenced material: peripheral blood, taken on day 0 of AZD1222 vaccination. The receptors stem from an adult in good health. CDR3s include the opening cysteine and the closing phenylalanine or tryptophan. The D gene is left open where the match is weak. The size of a clone is reported for some rows only, either as once, few or many, or as a class for expanded clones.

v_call	d_call	clone_size	j_call	cdr3_aa	cdr3_nt
TRBV12-3/TRBV12-4	TRBD1	once	TRBJ1-2	CASSTTGGYGYTF	TGTGCCAGCAGTACCACAGGGGGCTATGGCTACACCTTC
TRBV18	NA	NA	TRBJ1-1	CASQQGGMNTEAFF	TGTGCCAGCCAACAGGGCGGTATGAACACTGAAGCTTTCTTT
TRBV29-1	TRBD2	NA	TRBJ2-1	CSLAASSGYNEQFF	TGCAGCCTCGCCGCCTCTAGCGGCTACAATGAGCAGTTCTTC
TRBV30	NA	NA	TRBJ1-5	CAWRGQGLGNQPQHF	TGTGCCTGGAGAGGGCAGGGGTTGGGCAATCAGCCCCAGCATTTT
TRBV27	TRBD2	few	TRBJ2-3	CASSFRLAGEGTDTQYF	TGTGCCAGCAGTTTTCGACTAGCGGGGGAAGGCACAGATACGCAGTATTTT
TRBV5-4	NA	NA	TRBJ1-6	CASSLDLTRNSPLHF	TGTGCCAGCAGCTTGGACCTCACGAGGAATTCACCCCTCCACTTT
TRBV4-2	NA	NA	TRBJ1-5	CASSQGGWGVQPQHF	TGTGCCAGCAGCCAAGGTGGTTGGGGGGTGCAGCCCCAGCATTTT
TRBV7-2	NA	NA	TRBJ2-3	CASSLGVLDTQYF	TGTGCCAGCAGCTTAGGTGTCTTGGATACGCAGTATTTT
TRBV3-1/TRBV3-2	NA	NA	TRBJ2-1	CASSQAARGFYNEQFF	TGTGCCAGCAGCCAAGCCGCCAGGGGATTCTACAATGAGCAGTTCTTC
TRBV21-1	NA	NA	TRBJ2-1	CASSNRGGQGDNEQFF	TGTGCCAGCAGCAACCGCGGGGGACAGGGTGACAATGAGCAGTTCTTC
TRBV27	NA	NA	TRBJ2-1	CASSLFLYNEQFF	NA
TRBV27	NA	NA	TRBJ2-7	CASRPGDTTYEQYF	TGTGCCAGCAGACCAGGGGACACGACATACGAGCAGTACTTC
TRBV1	NA	NA	TRBJ1-1	CTSSQSSLRVDTEAFF	TGCACCAGCAGCCAAAGTAGTCTGCGGGTAGACACTGAAGCTTTCTTT
TRBV18	NA	NA	TRBJ1-3	CASSPGTEGNTIYF	TGTGCCAGCTCACCCGGGACCGAAGGAAACACCATATATTTT
TRBV11-2	NA	NA	TRBJ2-7	CASSFDESYEQYF	TGTGCCAGCAGCTTTGACGAGTCCTACGAGCAGTACTTC
TRBV7-9	NA	NA	TRBJ1-4	CASSPPGKEKLFF	TGTGCCAGCAGCCCCCCCGGGAAAGAAAAACTGTTTTTT
TRBV9	NA	medium-sized	TRBJ2-1	CASSHFGGSYNEQFF	TGTGCCAGCAGCCATTTTGGAGGCTCCTACAATGAGCAGTTCTTC
TRBV6-2/TRBV6-3	TRBD1	NA	TRBJ2-5	CASSDRGQETQYF	TGTGCCAGCAGTGACAGGGGCCAAGAGACCCAGTACTTC
TRBV5-1	NA	few	TRBJ2-1	CASSSLQGVDNEQFF	TGCGCCAGCAGCTCCCTCCAGGGAGTAGACAATGAGCAGTTCTTC
TRBV3-1/TRBV3-2	TRBD2	NA	TRBJ2-1	CASSPPGGGPINEQFF	TGTGCCAGCAGCCCCCCGGGGGGAGGGCCCATCAATGAGCAGTTCTTC
TRBV6-2/TRBV6-3	TRBD2	NA	TRBJ2-5	CASSYRRTSGRGETQYF	TGTGCCAGCAGTTACCGGCGGACTAGCGGGAGAGGAGAGACCCAGTACTTC
TRBV18	NA	NA	TRBJ2-1	CASSPVGDEQFF	TGTGCCAGCTCACCAGTCGGAGATGAGCAGTTCTTC
TRBV11-3	TRBD1	NA	TRBJ2-2	CASSRQGPGELFF	TGTGCCAGCAGTAGACAGGGGCCCGGGGAGCTGTTTTTT
TRBV7-9	NA	NA	TRBJ1-2	CASSLVGYGYTF	TGTGCCAGCAGCTTAGTAGGGTATGGCTACACCTTC
TRBV27	TRBD2	NA	TRBJ2-7	CASSLRGREGGEQYF	TGTGCCAGCAGTTTAAGAGGGCGGGAGGGCGGCGAGCAGTACTTC
TRBV9	NA	NA	TRBJ1-4	CASSVGATNEKLFF	TGTGCCAGCAGCGTAGGGGCAACTAATGAAAAACTGTTTTTT
TRBV28	NA	few	TRBJ1-5	CASIQGNQPQHF	TGTGCCAGCATCCAGGGGAATCAGCCCCAGCATTTT
TRBV7-8	TRBD2	NA	TRBJ2-7	CASSSPLAGARYEQYF	TGTGCCAGCAGCTCCCCCCTAGCGGGAGCCCGCTACGAGCAGTACTTC
TRBV7-2	NA	NA	TRBJ2-7	CASSAAGTGYYEQYF	TGTGCCAGCAGCGCAGCCGGGACTGGATACTACGAGCAGTACTTC
TRBV27	NA	NA	TRBJ2-7	CASSSGGFYEQYF	TGTGCCAGCAGTTCGGGCGGGTTCTACGAGCAGTACTTC